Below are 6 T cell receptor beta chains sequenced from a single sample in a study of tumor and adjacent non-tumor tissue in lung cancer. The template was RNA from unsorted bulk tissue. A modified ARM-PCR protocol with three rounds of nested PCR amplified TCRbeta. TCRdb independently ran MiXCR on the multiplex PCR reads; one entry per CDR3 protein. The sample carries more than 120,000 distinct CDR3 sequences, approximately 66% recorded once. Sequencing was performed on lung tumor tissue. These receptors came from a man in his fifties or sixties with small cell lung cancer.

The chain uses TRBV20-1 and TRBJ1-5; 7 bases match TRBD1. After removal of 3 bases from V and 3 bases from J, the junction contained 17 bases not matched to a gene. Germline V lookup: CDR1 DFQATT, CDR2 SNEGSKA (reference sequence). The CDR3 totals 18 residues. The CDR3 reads CSASQGVGRLYNNQPQHF. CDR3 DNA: TGCAGTGCTAGCCAGGGGGTAGGTCGCCTCTATAACAATCAGCCCCAGCATTTT.

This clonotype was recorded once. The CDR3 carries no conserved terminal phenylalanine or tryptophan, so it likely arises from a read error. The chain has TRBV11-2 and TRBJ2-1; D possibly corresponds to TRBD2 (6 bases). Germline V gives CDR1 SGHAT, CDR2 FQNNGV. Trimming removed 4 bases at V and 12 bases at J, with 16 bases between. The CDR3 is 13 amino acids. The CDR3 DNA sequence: TGTGCCAGCAGCTATGTAGCGGAAGAAGGGCAGTTCTCC. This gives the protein CASSYVAEEGQFS.

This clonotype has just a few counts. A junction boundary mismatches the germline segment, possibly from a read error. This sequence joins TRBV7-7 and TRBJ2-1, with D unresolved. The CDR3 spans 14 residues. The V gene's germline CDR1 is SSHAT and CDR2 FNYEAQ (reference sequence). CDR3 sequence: CASSSGSSYNEQFF. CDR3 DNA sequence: TGTGCTAGCAGCTCAGGAAGTTCCTACAATGAGCAGTTCTTC.

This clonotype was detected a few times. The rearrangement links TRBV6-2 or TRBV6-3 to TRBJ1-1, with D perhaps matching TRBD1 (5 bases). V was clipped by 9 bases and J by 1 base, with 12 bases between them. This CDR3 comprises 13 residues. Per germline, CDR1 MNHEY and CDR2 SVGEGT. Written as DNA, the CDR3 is TGTGCCAGTTATGGGGGTACGAACACTGAAGCTTTCTTT. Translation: CASYGGTNTEAFF.

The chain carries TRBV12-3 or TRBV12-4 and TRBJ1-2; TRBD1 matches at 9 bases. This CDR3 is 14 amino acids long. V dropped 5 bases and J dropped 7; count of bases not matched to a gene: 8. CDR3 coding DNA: TGTGCCAGCAGTGGACAGGGGACGTACGTTGGCTACACCTTC. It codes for CASSGQGTYVGYTF.

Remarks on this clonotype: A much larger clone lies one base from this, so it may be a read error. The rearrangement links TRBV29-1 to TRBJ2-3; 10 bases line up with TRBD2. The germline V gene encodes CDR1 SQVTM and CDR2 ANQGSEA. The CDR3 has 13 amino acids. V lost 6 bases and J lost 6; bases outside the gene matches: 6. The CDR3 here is CSVGLAIPDTQYF. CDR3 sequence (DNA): TGCAGCGTGGGACTAGCGATCCCCGATACGCAGTATTTT.